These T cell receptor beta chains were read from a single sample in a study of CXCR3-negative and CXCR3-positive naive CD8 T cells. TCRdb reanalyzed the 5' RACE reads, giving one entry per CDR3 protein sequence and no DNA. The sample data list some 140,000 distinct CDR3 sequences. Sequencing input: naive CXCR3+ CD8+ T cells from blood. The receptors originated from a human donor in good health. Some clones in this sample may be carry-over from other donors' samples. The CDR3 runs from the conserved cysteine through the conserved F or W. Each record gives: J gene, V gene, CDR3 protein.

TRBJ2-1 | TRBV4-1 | CASSLGGGARNEQFF
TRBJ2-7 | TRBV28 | CASSFRGIGSYEQYF
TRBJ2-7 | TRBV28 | CASRMTGESYEQYF
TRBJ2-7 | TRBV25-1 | CASSEEGREGRTYEQYF
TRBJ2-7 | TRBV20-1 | CSARQGVPYEQYF
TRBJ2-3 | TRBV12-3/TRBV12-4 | CASSSPGLAGTSTDTQYF
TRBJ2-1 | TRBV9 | CASSAQGSGVDEQFF
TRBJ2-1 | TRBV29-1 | CSVEGGDYNEQFF
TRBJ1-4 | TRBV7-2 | CASSWGGHLNEKLFF
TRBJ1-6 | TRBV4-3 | CASSHSWGGNSPLHF
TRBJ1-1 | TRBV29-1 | CSVENPRAEAFF
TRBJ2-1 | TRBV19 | CASSTRAGGYNEQFF
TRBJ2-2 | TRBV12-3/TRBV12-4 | CASSSRQFNTGELFF
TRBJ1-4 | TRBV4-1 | CASSTPTDGSEKLFF
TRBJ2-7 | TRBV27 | CASKLTGAYEQYF
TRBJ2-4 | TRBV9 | CASSAGGDIQYF
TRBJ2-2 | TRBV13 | CASSLGGLAGGPLGELFF
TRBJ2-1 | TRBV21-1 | CAFRTSAEEYNEQFF
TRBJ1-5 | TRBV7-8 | CASSSKTSLGDLLNQPQHF
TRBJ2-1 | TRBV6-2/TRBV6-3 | CASRLAGDNEQFF
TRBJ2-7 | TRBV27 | CASSPSPSPSYEQYF
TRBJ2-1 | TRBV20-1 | CSANPGTVHNEQFF
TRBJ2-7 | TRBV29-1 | CSASGGYEQYF
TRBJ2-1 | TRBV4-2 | CASRGRESYNEQFF
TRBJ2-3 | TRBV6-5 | CASSSGWGLEADTQYF
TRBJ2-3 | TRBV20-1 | CSASDREPDTQYF
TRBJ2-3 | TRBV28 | CASSLMVNTQYF
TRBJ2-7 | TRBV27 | CASSFNTGYEQYF
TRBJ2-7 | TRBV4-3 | CASSQEGSVAGYSYEQYF
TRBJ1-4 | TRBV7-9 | CASSFPGASNEKLFF
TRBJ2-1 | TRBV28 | CASSLATSPNNEQFF
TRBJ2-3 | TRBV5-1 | CASTLTTSGGTDTQYF
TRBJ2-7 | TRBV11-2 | CASSFGGEEQYF
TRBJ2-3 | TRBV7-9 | CASSPSRLGMGKYF
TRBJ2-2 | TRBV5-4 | CASSNQIVNTGELFF
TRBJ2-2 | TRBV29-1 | CSAPGLTGELFF
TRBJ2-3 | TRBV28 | CASSLIAGASTDTQYF
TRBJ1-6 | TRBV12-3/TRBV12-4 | CASSLAQYKGALGSPLHF
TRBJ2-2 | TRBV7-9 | CASSSGQTGELFF
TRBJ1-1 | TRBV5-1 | CASSLGRENTEAFF
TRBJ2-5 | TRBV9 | CASSAGQDSGETQYF
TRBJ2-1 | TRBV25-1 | CASSESWNEQFF
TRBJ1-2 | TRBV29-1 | CSVLGQTNYGYTF
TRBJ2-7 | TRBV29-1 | CSVEDGDYTYEQYF
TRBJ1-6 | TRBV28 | CASTPTGARSPLHF
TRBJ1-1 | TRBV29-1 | CSGYREFNTEAFF